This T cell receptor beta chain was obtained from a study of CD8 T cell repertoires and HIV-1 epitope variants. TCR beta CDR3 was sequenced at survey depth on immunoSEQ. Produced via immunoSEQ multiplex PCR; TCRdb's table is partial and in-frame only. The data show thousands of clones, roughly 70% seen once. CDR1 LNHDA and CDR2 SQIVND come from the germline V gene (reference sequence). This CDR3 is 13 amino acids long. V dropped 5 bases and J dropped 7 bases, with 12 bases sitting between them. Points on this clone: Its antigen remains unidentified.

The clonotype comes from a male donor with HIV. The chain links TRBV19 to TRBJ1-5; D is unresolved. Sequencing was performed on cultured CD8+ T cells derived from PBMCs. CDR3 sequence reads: CASSLDEIQPQHF. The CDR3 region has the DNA TGTGCCAGTAGTCTCGACGAAATCCAGCCCCAGCATTTT.